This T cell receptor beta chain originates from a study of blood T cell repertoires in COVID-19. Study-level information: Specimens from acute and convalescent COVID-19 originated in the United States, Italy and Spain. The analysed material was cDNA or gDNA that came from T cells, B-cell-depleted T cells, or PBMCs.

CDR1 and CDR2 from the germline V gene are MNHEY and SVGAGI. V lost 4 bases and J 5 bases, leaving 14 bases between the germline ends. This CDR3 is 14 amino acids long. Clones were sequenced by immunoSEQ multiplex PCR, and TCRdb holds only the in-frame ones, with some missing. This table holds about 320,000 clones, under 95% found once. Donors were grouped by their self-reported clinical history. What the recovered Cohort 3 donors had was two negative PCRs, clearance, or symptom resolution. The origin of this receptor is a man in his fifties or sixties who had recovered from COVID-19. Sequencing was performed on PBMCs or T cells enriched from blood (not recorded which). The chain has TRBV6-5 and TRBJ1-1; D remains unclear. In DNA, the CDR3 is TGTGCCAGCAGTTTAACCTACGGAGGGACTGAAGCTTTCTTT. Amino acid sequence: CASSLTYGGTEAFF.